One and the same sample provided the 10 T cell receptor beta chains below, sequenced in a study of T cells in Graves' hyperthyroidism and ophthalmopathy. Template material for amplifying TCR beta CDR3 regions consisted of RNA transcripts. HTBI primers were employed in a first-round RT-PCR of the TCR CDR3. TCRdb redid the calling of the multiplex PCR reads with MiXCR, one entry per CDR3 protein. The sample has approximately 210,000 distinct CDR3 sequences, roughly 18% seen once. The source material was blood. All receptors derive from a man aged 50 to 60 with Graves' hyperthyroidism.

The chain employs TRBV2 and TRBJ1-4; 9 positions match TRBD1. The CDR3 is made up of 13 amino acids. CDR1 is SNHLY and CDR2 is FYNNEI in the germline V gene. Trimming took 9 bases from V and 5 from J; bases not matched to a gene: 4. CDR3 in amino acids: CARRGTGNEKLFF. DNA for the CDR3: TGTGCCAGGCGAGGGACAGGGAATGAAAAACTGTTTTTT.

The chain employs TRBV7-2 and TRBJ2-7; tentatively, D is TRBD1 (6 bases). The CDR3 length is 13 residues. The V and J ends lost 3 bases and 4 bases respectively, with 10 bases between them. Germline assignment: CDR1 SGHTA and CDR2 FQGNSA. The DNA for the CDR3 is TGTGCCAGCAGCTTTCCAGGGGAATACGAGCAGTACTTC. Translated, it gives CASSFPGEYEQYF.

Remarks on this clonotype: A much larger clone lies a single base off, so this may be a read error. This chain connects TRBV2 to TRBJ2-1; TRBD2 agrees at 11 bases. In germline, CDR1 is SNHLY, CDR2 FYNNEI. The CDR3 consists of 16 residues. CDR3 region: CVSRPTSGTSYNEQFF. The CDR3, as DNA: TGTGTCAGCAGACCGACTAGCGGGACATCCTACAATGAGCAGTTCTTC.

In this sample, this clonotype turned up many times. This chain uses TRBV7-8 with TRBJ2-2; 7 nucleotides align to TRBD1. After removal of 5 bases from V and 5 bases from J, the junction contained 5 bases not matched to a gene. Germline V gives CDR1 SGHVS, CDR2 FQNEAQ. The CDR3 loop spans 14 amino acids. CDR3: CASSVMGQTGELFF. In nucleotides, the CDR3 is TGTGCCAGCAGCGTAATGGGACAGACCGGGGAGCTGTTTTTT.

This clonotype has more than one count but fewer than ten. This chain connects TRBV2 to TRBJ2-5; no reliable D call. V was pared by 4 bases and J by 5 bases, with 14 bases between. The germline gives CDR1 SNHLY, CDR2 FYNNEI. The CDR3 length is 14 residues. CDR3 sequence: CASSVSNAQETQYF. For the CDR3, the DNA is TGTGCCAGCAGTGTATCAAATGCCCAGGAGACCCAGTACTTC.

The V gene is TRBV28, the J gene TRBJ1-4; weak D call: TRBD1 (6 bases). V was shortened by 6 bases and J by 5 bases, with 10 bases between the two germline ends. Germline values: CDR1 MDHEN, CDR2 SYDVKM. CDR3 length equals 13 residues. For the CDR3, the DNA is TGTGCCAGCAGGGCCGGGACAAATGAAAAACTGTTTTTT. Its translation: CASRAGTNEKLFF. Using reference TRBV28 and TRBJ1-4 for the parts outside the CDR3, the full variable domain is DVKVTQSSRYLVKRTGEKVFLECVQDMDHENMFWYRQDPGLGLRLIYFSYDVKMKEKGDIPEGYSVSREKKERFSLILESASTNQTSMYLCASRAGTNEKLFFGSGTQLSVL.

Written as DNA, the CDR3 is TGCAGTGCTAGACGGACAGGGGTAGACTACGAGCAGTACTTC. It yields the protein CSARRTGVDYEQYF. This chain uses TRBV20-1 with TRBJ2-7; 9 nucleotides line up with TRBD1. J was trimmed by 3 bases and V by 2 bases; bases with no gene match: 5. The CDR3 runs 14 residues. Germline CDR1 reads DFQATT; CDR2 reads SNEGSKA (reference sequence).

In its sample, this clonotype was seen many times. This chain joins TRBV12-3 or TRBV12-4 and TRBJ2-5, with 8 bases that match TRBD2. CDR3 size: 15 residues. V gave up 8 bases and J gave up 2 bases; unmatched junction bases: 10. For the CDR3, the DNA is TGTGCCAGCGCAACGAGCGGGAGTTTTCAAGAGACCCAGTACTTC. Translation gives CASATSGSFQETQYF.

This clonotype was picked up many times. This chain connects TRBV6-1 to TRBJ2-1, with D unclear. The V gene lost 4 bases and the J gene lost 2 bases, with 21 bases spanning the gap. The V gene's germline CDR1 is MNHNS and CDR2 SASEGT. The CDR3 consists of 18 residues. The CDR3 sequence is CASSASGAPSSPYNEQFF. CDR3 coding DNA: TGTGCCAGCAGTGCATCAGGTGCTCCGTCGTCGCCCTACAATGAGCAGTTCTTC.

The sample holds many counts of this clonotype. The V gene is TRBV28, the J gene TRBJ2-4; D may be TRBD1 (8 bases). The V end lost 6 bases, the J end lost 5 bases, and 17 bases lay between the germline ends. The germline gives CDR1 MDHEN, CDR2 SYDVKM. CDR3 length: 15 amino acids. CDR3 bases: TGTGCCAGCAGGGGAGGGACAGGCCTTCAAAACATTCAGTACTTC. It encodes CASRGGTGLQNIQYF.